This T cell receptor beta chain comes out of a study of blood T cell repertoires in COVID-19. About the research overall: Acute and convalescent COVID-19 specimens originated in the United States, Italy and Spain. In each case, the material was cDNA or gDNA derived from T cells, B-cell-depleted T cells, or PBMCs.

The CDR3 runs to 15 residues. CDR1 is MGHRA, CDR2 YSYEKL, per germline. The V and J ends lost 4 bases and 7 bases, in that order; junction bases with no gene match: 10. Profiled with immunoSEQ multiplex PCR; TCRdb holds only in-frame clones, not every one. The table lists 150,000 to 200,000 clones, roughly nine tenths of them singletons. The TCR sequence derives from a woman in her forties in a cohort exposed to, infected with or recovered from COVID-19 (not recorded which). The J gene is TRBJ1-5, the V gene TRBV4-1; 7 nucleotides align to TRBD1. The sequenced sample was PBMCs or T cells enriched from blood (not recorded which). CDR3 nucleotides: TGCGCCAGCAGCCCCCGACAGGGAGGAGGGCAGCCCCAGCATTTT. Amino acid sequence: CASSPRQGGGQPQHF.